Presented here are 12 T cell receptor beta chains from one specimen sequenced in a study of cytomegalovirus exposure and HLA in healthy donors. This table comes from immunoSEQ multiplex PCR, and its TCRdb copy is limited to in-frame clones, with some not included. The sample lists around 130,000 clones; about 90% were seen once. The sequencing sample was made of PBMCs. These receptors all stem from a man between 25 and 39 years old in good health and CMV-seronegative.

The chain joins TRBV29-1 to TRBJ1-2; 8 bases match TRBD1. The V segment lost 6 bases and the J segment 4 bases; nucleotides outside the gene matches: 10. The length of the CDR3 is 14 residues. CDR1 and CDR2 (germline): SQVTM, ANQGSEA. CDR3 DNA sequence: TGCAGCGTGGCTTCGGGACAGGAGGTCTATGGCTACACCTTC. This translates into CSVASGQEVYGYTF.

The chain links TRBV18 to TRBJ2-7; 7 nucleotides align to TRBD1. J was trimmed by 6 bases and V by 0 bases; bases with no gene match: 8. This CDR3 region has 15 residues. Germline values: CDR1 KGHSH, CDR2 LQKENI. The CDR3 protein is CASSPPTGATGEQYF. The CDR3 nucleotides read TGTGCCAGCTCACCACCAACAGGGGCAACGGGCGAGCAGTACTTC.

The CDR3 nucleotides are TGTGCCAGCAGCCGGGGAAGGTACCAGGGCAATCAGCCCCAGCATTTT. Translation gives CASSRGRYQGNQPQHF. The chain carries TRBV7-8 and TRBJ1-5; D is unresolved. From germline, CDR1 is SGHVS and CDR2 FQNEAQ. CDR3 length: 16 amino acids. V was trimmed by 5 bases and J by 2 bases, leaving 16 bases between them.

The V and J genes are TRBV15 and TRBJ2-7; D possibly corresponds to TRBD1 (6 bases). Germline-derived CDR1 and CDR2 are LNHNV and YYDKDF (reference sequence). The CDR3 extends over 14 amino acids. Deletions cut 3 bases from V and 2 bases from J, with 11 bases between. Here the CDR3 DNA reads TGTGCCACCAGCAGTCGACAGGCCCCCTACGAGCAGTACTTC. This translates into CATSSRQAPYEQYF.

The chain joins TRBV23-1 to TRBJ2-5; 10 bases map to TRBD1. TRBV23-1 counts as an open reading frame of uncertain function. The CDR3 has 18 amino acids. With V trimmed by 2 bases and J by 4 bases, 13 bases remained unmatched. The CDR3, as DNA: TGCGCCAGCAGTCAAACCACAAAACCCCGGGACAGGGGAGAGACCCAGTACTTC. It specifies CASSQTTKPRDRGETQYF.

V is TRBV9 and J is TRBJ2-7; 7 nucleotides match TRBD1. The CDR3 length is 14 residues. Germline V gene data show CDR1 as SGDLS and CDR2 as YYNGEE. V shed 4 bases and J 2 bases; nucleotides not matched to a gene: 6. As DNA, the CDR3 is TGTGCCAGCAGCCAAGGGACAGCGGCCTACGAGCAGTACTTC. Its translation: CASSQGTAAYEQYF.

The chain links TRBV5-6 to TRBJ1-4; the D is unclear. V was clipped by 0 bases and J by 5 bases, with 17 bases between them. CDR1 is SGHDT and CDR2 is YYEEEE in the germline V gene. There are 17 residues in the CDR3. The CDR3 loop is CASSLAFRTRRNEKLFF. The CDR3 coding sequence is TGTGCCAGCAGCTTGGCCTTTCGGACCCGGAGGAATGAAAAACTGTTTTTT.

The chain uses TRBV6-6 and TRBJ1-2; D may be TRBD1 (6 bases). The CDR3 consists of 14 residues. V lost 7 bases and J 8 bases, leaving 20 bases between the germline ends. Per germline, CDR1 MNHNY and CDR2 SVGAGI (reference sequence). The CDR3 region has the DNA TGTGCCAGCACCCCCAGGGGAAGTGGTGGGGGCTACACCTTC. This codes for CASTPRGSGGGYTF.

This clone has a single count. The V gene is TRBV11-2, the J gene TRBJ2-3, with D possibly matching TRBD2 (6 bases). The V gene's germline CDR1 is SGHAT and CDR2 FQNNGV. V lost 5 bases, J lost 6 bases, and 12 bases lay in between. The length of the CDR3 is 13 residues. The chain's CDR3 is CASSGSGWDTQYF. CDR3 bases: TGTGCCAGCAGCGGGAGCGGGTGGGATACGCAGTATTTT.

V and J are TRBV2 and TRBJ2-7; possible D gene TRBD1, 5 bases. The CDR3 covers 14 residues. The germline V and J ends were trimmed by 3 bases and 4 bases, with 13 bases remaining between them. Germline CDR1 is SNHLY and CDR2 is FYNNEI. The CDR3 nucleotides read TGTGCCAGCAGTGATCAGGGCCCGGTATACGAGCAGTACTTC. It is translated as CASSDQGPVYEQYF.

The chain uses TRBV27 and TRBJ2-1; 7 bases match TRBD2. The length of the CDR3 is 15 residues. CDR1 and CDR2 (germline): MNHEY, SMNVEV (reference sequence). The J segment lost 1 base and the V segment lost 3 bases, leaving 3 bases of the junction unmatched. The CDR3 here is CASSFGGGSYNEQFF. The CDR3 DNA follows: TGTGCCAGCAGTTTTGGCGGGGGTTCCTACAATGAGCAGTTCTTC.

CDR3 loop: CASQPGTVYNEQFF. The CDR3, as DNA: TGTGCCAGCCAACCCGGGACAGTCTACAATGAGCAGTTCTTC. V usage is TRBV9 and J usage is TRBJ2-1, with 7 bases lining up with TRBD1. With V trimmed by 7 bases and J by 3 bases, 7 bases remained unmatched. The CDR3 is made up of 14 amino acids. CDR1 and CDR2 (germline): SGDLS, YYNGEE.